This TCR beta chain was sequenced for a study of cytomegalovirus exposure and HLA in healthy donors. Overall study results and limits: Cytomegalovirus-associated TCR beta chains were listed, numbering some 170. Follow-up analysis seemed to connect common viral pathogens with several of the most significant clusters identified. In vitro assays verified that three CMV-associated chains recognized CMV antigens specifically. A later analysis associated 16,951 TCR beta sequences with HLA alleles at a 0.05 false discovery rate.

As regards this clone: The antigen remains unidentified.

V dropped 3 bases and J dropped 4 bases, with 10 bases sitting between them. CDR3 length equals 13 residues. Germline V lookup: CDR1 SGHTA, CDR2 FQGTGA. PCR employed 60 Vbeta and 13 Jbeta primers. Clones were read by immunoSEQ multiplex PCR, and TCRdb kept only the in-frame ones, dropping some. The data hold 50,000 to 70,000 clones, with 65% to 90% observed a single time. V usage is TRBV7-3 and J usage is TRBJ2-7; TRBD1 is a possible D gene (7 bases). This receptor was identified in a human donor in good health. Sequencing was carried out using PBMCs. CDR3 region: CASSFQGGYEQYF. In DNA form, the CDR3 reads TGTGCCAGCAGCTTCCAGGGGGGATACGAGCAGTACTTC.